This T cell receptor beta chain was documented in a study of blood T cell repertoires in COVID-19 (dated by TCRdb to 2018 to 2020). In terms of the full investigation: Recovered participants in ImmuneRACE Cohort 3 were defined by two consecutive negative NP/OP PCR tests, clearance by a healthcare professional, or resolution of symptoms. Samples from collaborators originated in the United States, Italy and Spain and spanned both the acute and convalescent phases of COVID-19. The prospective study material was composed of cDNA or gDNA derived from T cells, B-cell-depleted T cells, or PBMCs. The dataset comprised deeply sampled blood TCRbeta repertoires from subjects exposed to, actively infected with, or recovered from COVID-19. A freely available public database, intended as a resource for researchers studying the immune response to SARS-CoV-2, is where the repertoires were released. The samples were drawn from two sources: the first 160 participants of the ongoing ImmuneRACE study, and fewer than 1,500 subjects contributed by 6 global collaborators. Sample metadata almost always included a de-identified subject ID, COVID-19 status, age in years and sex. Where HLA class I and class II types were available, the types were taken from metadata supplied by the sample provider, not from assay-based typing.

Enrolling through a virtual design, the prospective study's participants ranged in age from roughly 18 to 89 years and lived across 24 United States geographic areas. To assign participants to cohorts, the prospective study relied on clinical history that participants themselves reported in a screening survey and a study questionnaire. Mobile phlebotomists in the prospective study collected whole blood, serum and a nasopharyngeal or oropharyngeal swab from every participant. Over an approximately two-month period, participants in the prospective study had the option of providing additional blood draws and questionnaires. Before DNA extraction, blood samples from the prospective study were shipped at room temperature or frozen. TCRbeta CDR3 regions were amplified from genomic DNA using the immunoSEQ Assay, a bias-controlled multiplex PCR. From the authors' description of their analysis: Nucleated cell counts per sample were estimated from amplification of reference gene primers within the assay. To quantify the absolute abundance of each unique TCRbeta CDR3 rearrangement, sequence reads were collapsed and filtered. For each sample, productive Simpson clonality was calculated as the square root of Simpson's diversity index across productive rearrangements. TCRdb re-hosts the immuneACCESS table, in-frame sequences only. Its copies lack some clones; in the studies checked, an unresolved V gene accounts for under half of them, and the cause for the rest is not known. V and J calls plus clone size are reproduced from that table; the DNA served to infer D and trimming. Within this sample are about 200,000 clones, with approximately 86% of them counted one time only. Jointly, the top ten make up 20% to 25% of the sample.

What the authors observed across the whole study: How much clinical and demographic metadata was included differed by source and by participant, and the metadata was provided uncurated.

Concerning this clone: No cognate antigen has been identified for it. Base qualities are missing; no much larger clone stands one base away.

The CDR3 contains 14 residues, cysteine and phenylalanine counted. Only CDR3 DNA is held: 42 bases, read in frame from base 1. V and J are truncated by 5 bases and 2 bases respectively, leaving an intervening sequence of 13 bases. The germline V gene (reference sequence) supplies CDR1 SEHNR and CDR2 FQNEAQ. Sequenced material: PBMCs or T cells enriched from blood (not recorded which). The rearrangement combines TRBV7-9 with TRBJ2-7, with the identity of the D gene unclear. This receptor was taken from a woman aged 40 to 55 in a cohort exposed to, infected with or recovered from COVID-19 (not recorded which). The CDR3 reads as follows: CASSPPVAPYEQYF. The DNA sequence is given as TGTGCCAGCAGCCCCCCGGTCGCCCCCTACGAGCAGTACTTC.